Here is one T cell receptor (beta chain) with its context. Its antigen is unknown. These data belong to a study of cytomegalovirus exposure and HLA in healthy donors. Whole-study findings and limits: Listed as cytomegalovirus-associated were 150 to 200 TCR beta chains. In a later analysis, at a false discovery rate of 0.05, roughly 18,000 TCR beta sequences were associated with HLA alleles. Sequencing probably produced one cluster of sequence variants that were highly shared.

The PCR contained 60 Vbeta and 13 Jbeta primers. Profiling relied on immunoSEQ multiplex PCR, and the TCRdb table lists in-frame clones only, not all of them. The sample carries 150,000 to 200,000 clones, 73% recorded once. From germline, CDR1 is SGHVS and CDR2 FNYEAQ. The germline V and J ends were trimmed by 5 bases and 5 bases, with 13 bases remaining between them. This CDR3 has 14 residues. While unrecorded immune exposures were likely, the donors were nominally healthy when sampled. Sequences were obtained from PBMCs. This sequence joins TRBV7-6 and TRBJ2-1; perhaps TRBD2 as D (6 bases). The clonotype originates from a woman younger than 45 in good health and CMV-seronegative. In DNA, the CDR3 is TGTGCCAGCAGCATCGGGACTCCCGACAATGAGCAGTTCTTC. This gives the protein CASSIGTPDNEQFF.